A single sample is the source of the 17 T cell receptor beta chains below, sequenced in a study of blood T cell repertoires in COVID-19. Measured with immunoSEQ multiplex PCR; TCRdb has only the in-frame clones, and not every one. The table lists 130,000 to 150,000 clones, under 90% of them singletons, with roughly two fifths in the top ten. Sequencing was carried out using peripheral blood. The receptors derive from a human donor in a cohort sampled during active COVID-19.

The CDR3 protein is CASSPPGGGFTDTQYF. The CDR3 coding sequence is TGTGCCAGCAGCCCCCCGGGGGGGGGATTCACAGATACGCAGTATTTT. The rearrangement links TRBV7-9 to TRBJ2-3, with TRBD2 identical over 8 bases. Germline loops: CDR1 SEHNR, CDR2 FQNEAQ (reference sequence). V was pared by 5 bases and J by 2 bases, with 9 bases of the junction left unmatched. The CDR3 is 16 residues long.

CDR3 amino acids: CSVEETPNQPQHF. CDR3 coding DNA: TGCAGCGTTGAAGAAACACCCAATCAGCCCCAGCATTTT. The V and J genes are TRBV29-1 and TRBJ1-5; D not certain. Between the trimmed V and J ends, which lost 0 bases and 3 bases, there was a span of 6 bases. This CDR3 contains 13 residues. Germline values: CDR1 SQVTM, CDR2 ANQGSEA.

The genes are TRBV18 and TRBJ1-4; the D is unclear. The germline CDR1 and CDR2 sequences are KGHSH and LQKENI. Trimming removed 3 bases at V and 10 bases at J, with 21 bases between. The CDR3 is 16 residues long. The CDR3 DNA sequence: TGTGCCAGCTCACCCCTCGGTAGGGAGGGCACCGCAAAACTGTTTTTT. Translating gives CASSPLGREGTAKLFF.

The CDR3 reads CASSPGVIGGYTF. CDR3 bases: TGTGCCAGCAGCCCCGGAGTGATCGGTGGCTACACCTTC. This chain links TRBV6-2 or TRBV6-3 with TRBJ1-2; D gene unclear. CDR3 length: 13 residues. Germline V CDR1 and CDR2: MNHEY, SVGEGT. The V end lost 6 bases, the J end lost 7 bases, and 15 bases lay between the germline ends.

The J gene is TRBJ2-1, the V gene TRBV24-1; D is possibly TRBD1 (5 bases). V shed 3 bases and J shed 4 bases, with 6 bases lying between them. Germline CDR1 reads KGHDR; CDR2 reads SFDVKD. The CDR3 covers 13 residues. CDR3 region: CATSDQGYNEQFF. Written as DNA, the CDR3 is TGTGCCACCAGTGATCAGGGTTACAATGAGCAGTTCTTC.

In its sample, this clone was seen a few times. V usage is TRBV11-2 and J usage is TRBJ2-1, with 8 bases lining up with TRBD1. CDR3 length: 14 residues. Germline V gene data show CDR1 as SGHAT and CDR2 as FQNNGV. The junction had 8 bases not matched to a gene; V was cut back by 5 bases and J by 8 bases. CDR3 region: CASSRGQAADEQFF. CDR3 DNA sequence: TGTGCCAGCAGCCGGGGACAGGCGGCCGATGAGCAGTTCTTC. The full variable domain, its missing parts supplied by reference TRBV11-2 and TRBJ2-1, is EAGVAQSPRYKIIEKRQSVAFWCNPISGHATLYWYQQILGQGPKLLIQFQNNGVVDDSQLPKDRFSAERLKGVDSTLKIQPAKLEDSAVYLCASSRGQAADEQFFGPGTRLTVL.

In this sample, this clone turned up once. The rearrangement uses TRBV3-1 (or the pseudogene TRBV3-2) and TRBJ2-3; 9 bases are a match to TRBD1. CDR1 and CDR2 from the germline V gene are LGHDT and YNNKEL (reference sequence). Trimming took 0 bases from V and 3 from J; bases not matched to a gene: 10. CDR3 length: 18 amino acids. The CDR3 bases are TGTGCCAGCAGCCAAGATCCGGTTGTTGGACAGGGGACAGATACGCAGTATTTT. Its protein product is CASSQDPVVGQGTDTQYF.

The gene calls are TRBV24-1 and TRBJ2-1, with D tentatively TRBD2 (5 bases). From germline, CDR1 is KGHDR and CDR2 SFDVKD. Between the trimmed V and J ends, which lost 4 bases and 2 bases, there was a span of 14 bases. This CDR3 contains 16 residues. CDR3 sequence reads: CATSEGGAVPYNEQFF. CDR3 nucleotide sequence: TGTGCCACCAGTGAAGGAGGAGCTGTTCCCTACAATGAGCAGTTCTTC.

V gene TRBV6-5 combines with J gene TRBJ2-7; 9 bases match TRBD1. CDR1 MNHEY and CDR2 SVGAGI come from the germline V gene. With V trimmed by 2 bases and J by 3 bases, 2 bases remained unmatched. This CDR3 contains 14 residues. DNA for the CDR3: TGTGCCAGCAGTTACGGGACAGGGCGCTACGAGCAGTACTTC. Protein sequence: CASSYGTGRYEQYF.

V is TRBV30 and J is TRBJ2-4; TRBD2 aligns across 8 bases. The CDR3 loop spans 15 amino acids. Trimming cost V 1 base and J 6 bases; bases outside gene matches: 8. Germline V gene data show CDR1 as GTSNPN and CDR2 as SVGIG (reference sequence). The DNA of the CDR3 is TGTGCCTGGAGTGGGTCGAGCGGGGGCGGAAACATTCAGTACTTC. Protein: CAWSGSSGGGNIQYF.

This clone was counted a single time. V is TRBV3-1 (or the pseudogene TRBV3-2) and J is TRBJ1-2, with D unresolved. Germline lookup yields CDR1 LGHDT and CDR2 YNNKEL (reference sequence). CDR3 size: 13 residues. The germline V and J ends were trimmed by 3 bases and 5 bases, with 10 bases remaining between them. CDR3 coding DNA: TGTGCCAGCAGCCAGCTCAGCGAGTATGGCTACACCTTC. Amino acids: CASSQLSEYGYTF.

This clone was counted a few times. The genes are TRBV7-3 and TRBJ2-3, with D perhaps matching TRBD2 (7 bases). The CDR3 totals 15 residues. V dropped 4 bases and J dropped 1 base, with 12 bases sitting between them. The germline V gene encodes CDR1 SGHTA and CDR2 FQGTGA. The CDR3 here is CASSYGGGRTDTQYF. In DNA form, the CDR3 reads TGTGCCAGCAGCTATGGCGGGGGCCGCACAGATACGCAGTATTTT.

This sequence joins TRBV14 and TRBJ2-3; 8 bases align to TRBD2. The J segment lost 5 bases and the V segment lost 6 bases, leaving 7 bases of the junction unmatched. Germline CDR1 reads SGHDN; CDR2 reads FVKESK. This CDR3 has 14 residues. The DNA for the CDR3 is TGTGCCAGCAGATTAGCGGGGTTGGGAGATACGCAGTATTTT. Protein: CASRLAGLGDTQYF.

The chain employs TRBV11-3 and TRBJ2-6; D is perhaps TRBD1 (6 bases). Germline lookup yields CDR1 SGHNT and CDR2 YENEEA. The CDR3 sequence is 18 residues long. The V and J ends lost 4 bases and 0 bases respectively, with 16 bases between them. CDR3 DNA: TGTGCCAGCAGCTCCGCCCAGGGGCACAGCTCTGGGGCCAACGTCCTGACTTTC. Its translation: CASSSAQGHSSGANVLTF.

The CDR3 is CASRAGQGPSETQYF. The CDR3 DNA reads TGCGCCAGCAGGGCGGGACAGGGACCATCGGAGACCCAGTACTTC. The chain is built from TRBV5-1 and TRBJ2-5, with 9 bases identical to TRBD1. This CDR3 is built from 15 residues. Germline CDR1 SGHRS, CDR2 YFSETQ. V lost 5 bases to trimming and J lost 5 bases; unmatched junction nucleotides: 10.

The gene calls are TRBV6-4 and TRBJ2-4; TRBD1 agrees at 11 bases. CDR1 and CDR2 (germline): MRHNA, SNTAGT. V lost 6 bases to trimming and J lost 7 bases; unmatched junction nucleotides: 5. This CDR3 spans 14 amino acids. CDR3 DNA: TGTGCCAGCAGCTCCGGGACAGGGGGGAACATTCAGTACTTC. This translates into CASSSGTGGNIQYF.

This chain joins TRBV19 and TRBJ2-2; 12 bases are a match to TRBD1. This CDR3 is built from 15 residues. From germline, CDR1 is LNHDA and CDR2 SQIVND (reference sequence). Unmatched junction bases numbered 4, after V lost 7 bases and J lost 4 bases. The CDR3: CASIGTGGFTGELFF. As DNA, the CDR3 is TGTGCCAGTATCGGGACAGGGGGCTTCACCGGGGAGCTGTTTTTT.